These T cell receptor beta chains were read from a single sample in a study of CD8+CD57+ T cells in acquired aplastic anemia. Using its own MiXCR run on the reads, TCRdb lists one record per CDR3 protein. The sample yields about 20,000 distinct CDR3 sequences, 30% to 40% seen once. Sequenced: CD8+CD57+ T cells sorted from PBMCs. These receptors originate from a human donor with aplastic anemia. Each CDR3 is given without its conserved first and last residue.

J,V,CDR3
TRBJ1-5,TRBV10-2,ASSEGRGHQPQH
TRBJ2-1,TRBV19,ASSTGTYNEQF
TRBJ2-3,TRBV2,ASSEAGGGRRSDTQY
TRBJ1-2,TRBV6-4,ASSDPLRGYT
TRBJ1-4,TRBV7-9,ASSRGQGGEKLF
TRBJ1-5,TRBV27,ASTLGGRDNQPQH
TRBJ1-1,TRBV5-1,ASSIQSPGTGVNTEAF
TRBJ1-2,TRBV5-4,ASSPGAGYT
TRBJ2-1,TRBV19,ASNGDPRTVYNEQF
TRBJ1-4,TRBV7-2,ASSSPPGQGEKLF
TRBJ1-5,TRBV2,ASSATGINQPQH
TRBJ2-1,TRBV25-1,ASSESGSSYNEQF
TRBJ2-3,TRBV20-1,SARDPSGGADTQY
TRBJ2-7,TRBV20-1,SASSSPPQGGVDYEQY
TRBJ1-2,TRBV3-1,ASSQGTATNYGYT
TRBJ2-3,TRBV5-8,ASSQERGGPDTQY
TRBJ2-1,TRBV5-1,ASSLTRNEQF
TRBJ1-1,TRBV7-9,ASSWDRGRTEAF
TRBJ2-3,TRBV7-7,ASSLAGLSTDTQY
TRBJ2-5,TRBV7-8,ASSYSETQY
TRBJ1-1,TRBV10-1,ASGEAGQMNTEAF
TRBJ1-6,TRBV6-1,ASSEAQGQGGSPLH
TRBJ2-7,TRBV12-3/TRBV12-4,ASSIGSSYEQY
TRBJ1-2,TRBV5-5,ASSSTPLNYGYT
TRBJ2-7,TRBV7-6,ASSLSGVVSYGQY
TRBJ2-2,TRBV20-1,SARQGRSTGELF
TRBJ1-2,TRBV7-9,AIHTGGRDGYT
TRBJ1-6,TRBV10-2,ASSDWVRASPLH
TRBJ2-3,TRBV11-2,ASSLTGNTDTQY
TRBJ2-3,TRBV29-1,SVTLAASTDTQY
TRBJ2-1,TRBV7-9,ASSLGTNINEQF
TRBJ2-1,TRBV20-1,SARRADLDEQF
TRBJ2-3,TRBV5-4,ASSVITDTQY
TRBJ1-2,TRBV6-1,ASTGTARPDT
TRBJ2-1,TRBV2,ASRDSTSGGNEQF
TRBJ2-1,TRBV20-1,GASGPSGGDSYNEQF
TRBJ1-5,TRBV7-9,ASSLTGEGQPQH
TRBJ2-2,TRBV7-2,ASSLASSGGANTGELF
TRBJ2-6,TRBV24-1,ATSDSPVGAGANVLT
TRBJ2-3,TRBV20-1,SARGPGTSSTDTQY
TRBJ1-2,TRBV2,ASGTGYRYGYT
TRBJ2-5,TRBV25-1,ASSPLAGGEAQY
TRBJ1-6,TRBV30,AWSGLNSPLH